The source of this TCR beta chain is a study of blood T cell repertoires in COVID-19. Assay used: immunoSEQ multiplex PCR; TCRdb lists only in-frame clones, some missing. The sample has 150,000 to 200,000 clones; roughly 84% are singletons. Germline V lookup: CDR1 DFQATT, CDR2 SNEGSKA (reference sequence). The CDR3 spans 13 residues. Trimming left V 3 bases short and J 0 bases short, with 5 bases between. Cohort placement rested on clinical history that participants reported themselves. Cohort 3 recovered donors had two negative PCRs, clearance, or symptom resolution. The chain joins TRBV20-1 to TRBJ1-4; D ambiguous. Sequencing input: PBMCs or T cells enriched from blood (not recorded which). This clonotype was obtained from a woman aged 55-69 years who had recovered from COVID-19. The DNA of the CDR3 is TGCAGTGCTAGTGGCGCAACTAATGAAAAACTGTTTTTT. Translated, it gives CSASGATNEKLFF.